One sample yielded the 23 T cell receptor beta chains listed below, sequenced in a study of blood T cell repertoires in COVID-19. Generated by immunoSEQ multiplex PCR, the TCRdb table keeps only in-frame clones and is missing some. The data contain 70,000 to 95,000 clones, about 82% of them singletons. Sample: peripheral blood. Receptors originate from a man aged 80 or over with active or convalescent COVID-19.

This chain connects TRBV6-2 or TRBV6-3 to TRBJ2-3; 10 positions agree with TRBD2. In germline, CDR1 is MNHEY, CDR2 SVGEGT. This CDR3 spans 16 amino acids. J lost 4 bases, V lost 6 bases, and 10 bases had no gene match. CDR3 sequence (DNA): TGTGCCAGCAGCCAATTCAGCGGGGGGGCCCCAGATACGCAGTATTTT. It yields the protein CASSQFSGGAPDTQYF.

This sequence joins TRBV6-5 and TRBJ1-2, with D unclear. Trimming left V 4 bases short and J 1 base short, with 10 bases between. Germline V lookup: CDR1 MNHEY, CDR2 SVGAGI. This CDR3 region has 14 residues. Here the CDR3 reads CASSSGKNNYGYTF. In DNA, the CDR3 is TGTGCCAGCAGTTCGGGGAAGAATAACTATGGCTACACCTTC.

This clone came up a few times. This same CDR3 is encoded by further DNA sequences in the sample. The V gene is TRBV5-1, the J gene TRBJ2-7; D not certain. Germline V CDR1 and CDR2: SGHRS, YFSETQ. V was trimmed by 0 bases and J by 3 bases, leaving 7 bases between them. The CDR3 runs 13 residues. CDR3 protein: CASSLAAGYEQYV. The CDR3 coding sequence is TGCGCCAGCAGCTTGGCCGCAGGCTACGAGCAGTACGTC.

CDR3 sequence reads: CASSLDTNQPQHF. The CDR3 DNA sequence: TGTGCCAGCAGCTTGGACACGAATCAGCCCCAGCATTTT. The chain combines TRBV7-2 with TRBJ1-5; D possibly corresponds to TRBD1 (5 bases). The CDR3 length is 13 residues. Germline loops: CDR1 SGHTA, CDR2 FQGNSA. Trimming stripped 3 bases from V and 4 bases from J, with 7 bases between.

For the CDR3, the DNA is TGTGCCAGCAGTGGGGTTGGGGCCCCGAACACTGAAGCTTTCTTT. Translating it yields CASSGVGAPNTEAFF. The V and J genes are TRBV25-1 and TRBJ1-1, with D perhaps TRBD1 (5 bases). CDR1 and CDR2 from the germline V gene are MGHDK and SYGVNS. The V end lost 4 bases, the J end lost 1 base, and 13 bases lay between the germline ends. This CDR3 spans 15 amino acids.

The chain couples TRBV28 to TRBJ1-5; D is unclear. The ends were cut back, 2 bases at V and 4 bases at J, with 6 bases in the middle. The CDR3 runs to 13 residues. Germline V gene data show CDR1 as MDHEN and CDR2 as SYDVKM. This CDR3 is CASSLDTNQPQHF. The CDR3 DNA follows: TGTGCCAGCAGTTTAGACACAAATCAGCCCCAGCATTTT.

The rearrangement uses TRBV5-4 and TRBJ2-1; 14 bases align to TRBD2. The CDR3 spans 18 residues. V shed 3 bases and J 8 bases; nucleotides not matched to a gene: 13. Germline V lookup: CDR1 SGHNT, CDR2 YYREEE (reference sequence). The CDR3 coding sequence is TGTGCCAGCAGCTCGGGACTAGCGGGAGTCCGTAACGGGGATGAGCAGTTCTTC. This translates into CASSSGLAGVRNGDEQFF. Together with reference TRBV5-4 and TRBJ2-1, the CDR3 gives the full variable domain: ETGVTQSPTHLIKTRGQQVTLRCSSQSGHNTVSWYQQALGQGPQFIFQYYREEENGRGNFPPRFSGLQFPNYSSELNVNALELDDSALYLCASSSGLAGVRNGDEQFFGPGTRLTVL.

CDR3: CASSLERGRVEKLFF. The CDR3 DNA is TGTGCCAGCAGCTTAGAGAGGGGGCGCGTTGAAAAACTGTTTTTT. The chain is built from TRBV7-2 and TRBJ1-4; 7 positions agree with TRBD1. J gave up 7 bases and V 1 base, and 6 bases lay outside the gene matches. Germline V gives CDR1 SGHTA, CDR2 FQGNSA. The CDR3 totals 15 residues.

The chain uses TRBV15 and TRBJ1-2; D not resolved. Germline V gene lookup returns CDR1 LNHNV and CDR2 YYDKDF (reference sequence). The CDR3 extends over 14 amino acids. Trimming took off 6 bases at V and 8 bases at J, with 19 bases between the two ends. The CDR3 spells CATSLKWAVNGYTF. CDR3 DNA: TGTGCCACCAGTCTCAAGTGGGCAGTAAACGGCTACACCTTC.

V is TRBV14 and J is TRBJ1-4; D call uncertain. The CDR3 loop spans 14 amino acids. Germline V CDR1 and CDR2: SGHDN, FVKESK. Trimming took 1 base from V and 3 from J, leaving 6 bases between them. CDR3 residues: CASSQGSANEKLFF. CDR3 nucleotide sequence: TGTGCCAGCAGCCAAGGCTCGGCTAATGAAAAACTGTTTTTT.

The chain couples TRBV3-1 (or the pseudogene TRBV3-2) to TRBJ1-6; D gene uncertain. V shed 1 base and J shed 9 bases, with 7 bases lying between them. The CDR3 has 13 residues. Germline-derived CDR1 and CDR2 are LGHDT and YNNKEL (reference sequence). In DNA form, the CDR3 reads TGTGCCAGCAGCCAAGGGCTGGTTTCACCCCTCCACTTT. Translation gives CASSQGLVSPLHF.

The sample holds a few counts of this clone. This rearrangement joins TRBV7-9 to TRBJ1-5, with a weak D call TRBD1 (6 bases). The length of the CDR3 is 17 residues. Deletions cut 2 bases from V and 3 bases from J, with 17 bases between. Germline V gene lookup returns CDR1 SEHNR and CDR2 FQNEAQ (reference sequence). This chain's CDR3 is CASSLTLTRDNNQPQHF. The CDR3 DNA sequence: TGTGCCAGCAGCTTAACCCTGACCCGGGACAACAATCAGCCCCAGCATTTT.

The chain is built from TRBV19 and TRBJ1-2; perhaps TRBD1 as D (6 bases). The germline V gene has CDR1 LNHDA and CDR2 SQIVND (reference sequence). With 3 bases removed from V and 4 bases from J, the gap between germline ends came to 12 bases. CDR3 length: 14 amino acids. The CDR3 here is CASSIGVGAYGYTF. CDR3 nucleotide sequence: TGTGCCAGTAGTATTGGTGTGGGGGCCTATGGCTACACCTTC.

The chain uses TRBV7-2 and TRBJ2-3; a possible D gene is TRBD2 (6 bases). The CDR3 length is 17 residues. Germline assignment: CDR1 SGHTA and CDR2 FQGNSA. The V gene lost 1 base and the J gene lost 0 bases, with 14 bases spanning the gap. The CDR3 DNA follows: TGTGCCAGCAGCTTAGAGCCCTGGACTATTAGCACAGATACGCAGTATTTT. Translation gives CASSLEPWTISTDTQYF.

The CDR3 region has the DNA TGTGCCAGCACCCGGACAGGGGGTTATGGCTACACCTTC. Amino acids: CASTRTGGYGYTF. The chain uses TRBV4-2 and TRBJ1-2; TRBD1 aligns across 10 bases. Germline V gene sequence: CDR1 LGHNA, CDR2 YNFKEQ. V was pared by 7 bases and J by 5 bases, with 4 bases of the junction left unmatched. This CDR3 comprises 13 residues.

In nucleotides, the CDR3 is TGTGCCACCAGCAGGGTGAACACTGAAGCTTTCTTT. Residues: CATSRVNTEAFF. The genes are TRBV10-3 and TRBJ1-1; TRBD1 is a possible D gene (5 bases). The germline gives CDR1 ENHRY, CDR2 SYGVKD. Trimming cost V 10 bases and J 0 bases, with 9 bases left between them. This CDR3 has 12 residues.

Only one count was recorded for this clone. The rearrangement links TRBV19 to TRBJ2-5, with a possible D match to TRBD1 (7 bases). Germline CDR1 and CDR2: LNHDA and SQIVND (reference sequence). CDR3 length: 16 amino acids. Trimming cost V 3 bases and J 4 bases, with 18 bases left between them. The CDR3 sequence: CASSMEGAGRGETQYF. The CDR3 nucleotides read TGTGCCAGTAGTATGGAGGGGGCAGGGCGGGGAGAGACCCAGTACTTC.

CDR3 loop: CASKGVYGANVLTF. CDR3 coding DNA: TGTGCCAGCAAGGGGGTATATGGGGCCAACGTCCTGACTTTC. The chain combines TRBV2 with TRBJ2-6, with D tentatively TRBD1 (6 bases). Germline V gene data show CDR1 as SNHLY and CDR2 as FYNNEI. The CDR3 has 14 residues. V was trimmed by 7 bases and J by 3 bases, leaving 10 bases between them. Complete variable domain (other parts from reference TRBV2 and TRBJ2-6): EPEVTQTPSHQVTQMGQEVILRCVPISNHLYFYWYRQILGQKVEFLVSFYNNEISEKSEIFDDQFSVERPDGSNFTLKIRSTKLEDSAMYFCASKGVYGANVLTFGAGSRLTVL.

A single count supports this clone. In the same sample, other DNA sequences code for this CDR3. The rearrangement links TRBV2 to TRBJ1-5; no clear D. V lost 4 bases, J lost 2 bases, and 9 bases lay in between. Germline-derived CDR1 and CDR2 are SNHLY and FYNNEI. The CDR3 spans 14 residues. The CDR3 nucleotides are TGTGCCAGCAGTGGTTCGGGAGGCAATCAGCCCCAGCATTTT. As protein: CASSGSGGNQPQHF.

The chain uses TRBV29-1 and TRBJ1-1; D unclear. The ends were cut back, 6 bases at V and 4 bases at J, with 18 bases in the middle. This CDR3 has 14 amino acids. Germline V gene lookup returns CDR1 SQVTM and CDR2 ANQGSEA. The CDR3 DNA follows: TGCAGCGTCCAGGCCAGCGGTCGGGGCACTGAAGCTTTCTTT. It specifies CSVQASGRGTEAFF.

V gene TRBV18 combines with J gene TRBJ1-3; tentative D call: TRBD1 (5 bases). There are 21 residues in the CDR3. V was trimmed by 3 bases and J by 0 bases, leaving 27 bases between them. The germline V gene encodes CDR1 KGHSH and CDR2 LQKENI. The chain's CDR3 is CASSPALGREGTPFSGNTIYF. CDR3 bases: TGTGCCAGCTCACCTGCCCTGGGGCGAGAAGGAACCCCATTCTCTGGAAACACCATATATTTT.

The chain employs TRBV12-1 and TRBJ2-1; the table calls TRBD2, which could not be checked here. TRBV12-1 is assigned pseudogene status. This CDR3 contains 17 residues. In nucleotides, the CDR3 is TGTGCCAGCAGCTGCTTCTCGGGGGGAAGATCCTACAATGAGCAGTTCTTC. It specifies CASSCFSGGRSYNEQFF.

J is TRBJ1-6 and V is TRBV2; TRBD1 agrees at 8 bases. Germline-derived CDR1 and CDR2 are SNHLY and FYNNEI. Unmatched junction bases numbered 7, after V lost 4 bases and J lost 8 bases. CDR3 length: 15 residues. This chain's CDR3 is CASSVGTGQYSPLHF. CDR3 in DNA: TGTGCCAGCAGTGTAGGGACAGGACAATATTCACCCCTCCACTTT.